This TCR beta chain originates from a study of read filtering for tumor transcriptome and immune sequencing. Study details: Revised staging placed eight or nine patients in R-ISS I, roughly 17 in II, 6 or 7 in III. Notes on the study in general: Approximately 80% of IR-seq clonotypes had one read, totaling around 3.4% of reads; RNA-seq: about 70% and 40%. IR-seq captured clonotypes deeper and more reliably than RNA-seq.

In its sample, this clonotype was seen many times. The target antigen is unknown. At the time of active disease, bone marrow was collected from every patient. The germline V and J ends were trimmed by 0 bases and 4 bases, with 25 bases remaining between them. Germline V gene lookup returns CDR1 LGHNA and CDR2 YSLEER. The CDR3 contains 20 residues. From 350 to 500 ng of RNA, a library with molecular barcoded alpha/delta and beta/gamma adaptors was made. MiXCR was run by TCRdb on the reads, yielding one entry per CDR3 protein. The sample lists tens of thousands of distinct CDR3 sequences, roughly 20% occurring once.

The clonotype was recovered from a donor at least 40 years old with multiple myeloma. The specimen was a population of CD138-negative cells sorted from bone marrow. The V call is TRBV4-3, the J call TRBJ2-1; perhaps D is TRBD1 or TRBD2 (5 bases each). This CDR3 is CASSQDRSGVKVGAYNEQFF. CDR3 coding DNA: TGCGCCAGCAGCCAAGATCGGTCCGGGGTCAAAGTCGGGGCGTACAATGAGCAGTTCTTC.